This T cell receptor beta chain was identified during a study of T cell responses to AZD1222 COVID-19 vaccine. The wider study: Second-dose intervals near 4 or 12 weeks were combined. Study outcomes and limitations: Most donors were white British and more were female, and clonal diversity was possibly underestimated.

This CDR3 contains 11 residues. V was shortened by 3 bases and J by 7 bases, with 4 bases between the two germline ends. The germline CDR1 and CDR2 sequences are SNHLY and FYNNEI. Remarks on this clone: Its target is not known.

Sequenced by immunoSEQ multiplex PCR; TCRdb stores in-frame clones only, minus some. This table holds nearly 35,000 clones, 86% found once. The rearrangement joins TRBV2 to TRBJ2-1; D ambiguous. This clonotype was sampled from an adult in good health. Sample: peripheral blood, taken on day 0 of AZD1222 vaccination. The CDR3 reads CASSDLNEQFF. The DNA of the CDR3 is TGTGCCAGCAGTGACCTAAATGAGCAGTTCTTC.